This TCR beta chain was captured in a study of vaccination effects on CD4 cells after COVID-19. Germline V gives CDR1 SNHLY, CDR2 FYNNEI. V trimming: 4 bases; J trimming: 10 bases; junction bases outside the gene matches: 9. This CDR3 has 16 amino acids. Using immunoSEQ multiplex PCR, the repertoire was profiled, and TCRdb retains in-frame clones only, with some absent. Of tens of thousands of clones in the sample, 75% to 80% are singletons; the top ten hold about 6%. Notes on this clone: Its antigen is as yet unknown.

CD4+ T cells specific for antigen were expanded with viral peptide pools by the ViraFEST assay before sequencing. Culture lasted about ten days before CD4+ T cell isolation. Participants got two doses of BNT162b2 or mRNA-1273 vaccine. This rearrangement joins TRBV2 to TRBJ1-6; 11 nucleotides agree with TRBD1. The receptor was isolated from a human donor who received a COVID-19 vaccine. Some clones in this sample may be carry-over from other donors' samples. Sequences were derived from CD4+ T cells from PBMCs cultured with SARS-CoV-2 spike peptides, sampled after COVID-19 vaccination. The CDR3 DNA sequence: TGTGCCAGCAGTGCCCGGACAGGGGGCGCCCAATCACCCCTCCACTTT. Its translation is CASSARTGGAQSPLHF. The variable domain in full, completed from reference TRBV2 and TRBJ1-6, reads EPEVTQTPSHQVTQMGQEVILRCVPISNHLYFYWYRQILGQKVEFLVSFYNNEISEKSEIFDDQFSVERPDGSNFTLKIRSTKLEDSAMYFCASSARTGGAQSPLHFGNGTRLTVT.